This T cell receptor (beta chain) comes out of a study of blood T cell repertoires in COVID-19. The wider study: Samples came from the United States, Italy and Spain, spanning acute and convalescent COVID-19. Sources were T cells, B-cell-depleted T cells, or PBMCs; the material itself was cDNA or gDNA.

Assignments of participants to cohorts depended upon their own reported clinical history. Original processing notes: Reference gene primers were amplified, and this amplification served to estimate nucleated cell counts. Here immunoSEQ multiplex PCR was the method, and the copy in TCRdb shows in-frame clones only, minus some. That table is the source of V, J and clone size, and D and trimming were worked out from the DNA. The data show 200,000 to 250,000 clones, roughly 90% seen once. CDR1 is MNHEY, CDR2 SMNVEV, per germline (reference sequence). This CDR3 has 17 residues. Trimming shortened V by 2 bases and J by 1 base, and 14 bases separated the two germline ends.

The source of this sequence is a man aged 18 to 30 with acute COVID-19. V and J are TRBV27 and TRBJ2-2; TRBD2 is a possible D gene (5 bases). The sequenced sample consisted of PBMCs or T cells enriched from blood (not recorded which). The CDR3 sequence: CASSLNGLSENTGELFF. CDR3 in DNA: TGTGCCAGCAGTTTAAATGGTCTTAGCGAGAACACCGGGGAGCTGTTTTTT.